The 30 T cell receptor beta chains reported below all come from one sample, sequenced in a study of beta chain features in type 1 diabetes. Every isolated RNA sample was fully reverse transcribed, so sequencing captured expressed TCRB transcripts. The protocol was immunoSEQ multiplex PCR, while the TCRdb copy is restricted to in-frame clones and leaves out a portion. The sample carries 120,000 to 150,000 clones, roughly 48% recorded once. The sequenced sample consisted of Tregs from blood. These receptors were taken from a man between 18 and 29 years old in good health.

The CDR3 loop is CASSLGTVTDTQYF. In DNA, the CDR3 is TGTGCCAGCAGCTTGGGGACTGTAACAGATACGCAGTATTTT. The chain links TRBV7-2 to TRBJ2-3, with a tentative D call TRBD2 (6 bases). The CDR3 is made up of 14 amino acids. Trimming removed 3 bases at V and 3 bases at J, with 10 bases between. The V gene's germline CDR1 is SGHTA and CDR2 FQGNSA.

CDR3 amino acids: CASSLSRRPNTEAFF. The DNA of the CDR3 is TGTGCCAGCAGCTTATCACGGCGGCCGAACACTGAAGCTTTCTTT. The chain uses TRBV7-2 and TRBJ1-1; D uncertain. The CDR3 runs 15 residues. V dropped 2 bases and J dropped 1 base, with 11 bases sitting between them. Germline loops: CDR1 SGHTA, CDR2 FQGNSA. Full variable domain (remainder filled in from reference TRBV7-2 and TRBJ1-1): GAGVSQSPSNKVTEKGKDVELRCDPISGHTALYWYRQSLGQGLEFLIYFQGNSAPDKSGLPSDRFSAERTGGSVSTLTIQRTQQEDSAVYLCASSLSRRPNTEAFFGQGTRLTVV.

This clone appeared a few times. The DNA for the CDR3 is TGCGCCAGCAGTTTTGCCCCGGGACAGAGCTACGAGCAGTACTTC. Encoded protein: CASSFAPGQSYEQYF. The chain joins TRBV5-1 to TRBJ2-7; 7 nucleotides match TRBD1. The CDR3 is made up of 15 amino acids. Germline V CDR1 and CDR2: SGHRS, YFSETQ. V was clipped by 5 bases and J by 3 bases; unmatched bases: 11.

This clone has a handful of counts. V and J are TRBV5-1 and TRBJ1-5, with 7 bases fitting TRBD1. CDR1 and CDR2 (germline): SGHRS, YFSETQ. Trimming removed 0 bases from V and 4 bases from J; junction bases left unmatched: 4. This CDR3 is 15 amino acids long. CDR3 residues: CASSLGTGYNQPQHF. The DNA for the CDR3 is TGCGCCAGCAGCTTGGGGACAGGCTATAATCAGCCCCAGCATTTT. The full variable domain, completed using reference TRBV5-1 and TRBJ1-5, is KAGVTQTPRYLIKTRGQQVTLSCSPISGHRSVSWYQQTPGQGLQFLFEYFSETQRNKGNFPGRFSGRQFSNSRSEMNVSTLELGDSALYLCASSLGTGYNQPQHFGDGTRLSIL.

The chain recombines TRBV7-9 with TRBJ2-7; D is unresolved. Germline assignment: CDR1 SEHNR and CDR2 FQNEAQ (reference sequence). The V end lost 0 bases, the J end lost 2 bases, and 14 bases lay between the germline ends. The CDR3 has 16 amino acids. The CDR3 loop is CASSLANPGRTYEQYF. The CDR3 DNA follows: TGTGCCAGCAGCTTAGCGAACCCAGGCCGGACCTACGAGCAGTACTTC.

The chain's CDR3 is CSAGQGLNTEAFF. For the CDR3, the DNA is TGCAGCGCCGGACAGGGATTGAACACTGAAGCTTTCTTT. The chain uses TRBV29-1 and TRBJ1-1, with 8 nucleotides matching TRBD1. Germline assignment: CDR1 SQVTM and CDR2 ANQGSEA. Trimming cost V 7 bases and J 0 bases; bases outside gene matches: 4. This CDR3 contains 13 residues.

This clone turned up a few times. The V and J genes are TRBV29-1 and TRBJ1-2; D may be TRBD1 (5 bases). There are 14 residues in the CDR3. CDR1 is SQVTM, CDR2 ANQGSEA, per germline. Trimming left V 4 bases short and J 4 bases short, with 16 bases between. The CDR3 is CSVVLGASSYGYTF. The CDR3 DNA reads TGCAGCGTTGTCCTAGGGGCGAGTAGCTATGGCTACACCTTC.

The V gene is TRBV7-3, the J gene TRBJ2-5, with 7 bases lining up with TRBD1. The DNA end is a closer match to TRBJ2-7, so the J assignment may be wrong. The length of the CDR3 is 14 residues. Germline V gene data show CDR1 as SGHTA and CDR2 as FQGTGA. In nucleotides, the CDR3 is TGTGCCAGCAGCGTTAACAGGGGTTCCTACGAGCAGTACTTC. This codes for CASSVNRGSYEQYF.

CDR3 DNA sequence: TGTGCCAGCAGCGTAGGGGACAGGGGCACTGAAGCTTTCTTT. Translation: CASSVGDRGTEAFF. The chain combines TRBV7-6 with TRBJ1-1; 10 nucleotides align to TRBD1. Per germline, CDR1 SGHVS and CDR2 FNYEAQ. This CDR3 comprises 14 residues. With V trimmed by 5 bases and J by 4 bases, 4 bases remained unmatched.

This clone was seen more than once but under ten times. V gene TRBV7-2 combines with J gene TRBJ2-3; 14 bases agree with TRBD2. The CDR3 sequence is 19 residues long. The V gene's germline CDR1 is SGHTA and CDR2 FQGNSA. The trim removed 4 bases at V and 7 bases at J, leaving 16 bases unmatched. The CDR3 sequence: CASSYTGLAGDLTRYTQYF. The CDR3 nucleotides are TGTGCCAGCAGCTACACGGGACTAGCGGGAGACCTGACTCGCTATACGCAGTATTTT.

The V and J genes are TRBV7-9 and TRBJ1-5; weak D call: TRBD1 (5 bases). The germline gives CDR1 SEHNR, CDR2 FQNEAQ (reference sequence). This CDR3 comprises 15 residues. V gave up 5 bases and J gave up 9 bases, with 20 bases separating them. CDR3 sequence: CASSPGGAGLGPQHF. The DNA for the CDR3 is TGTGCCAGCAGCCCCGGCGGGGCCGGCCTAGGGCCCCAGCATTTT.

V gene TRBV11-2 combines with J gene TRBJ2-1; 9 bases align to TRBD1. CDR3 length equals 17 residues. Unmatched junction bases numbered 6, after V lost 0 bases and J lost 3 bases. Germline CDR1 reads SGHAT; CDR2 reads FQNNGV. CDR3 sequence (DNA): TGTGCCAGCAGCTTAGAAAGGACAGGGGTCAGCTACAATGAGCAGTTCTTC. Its translation is CASSLERTGVSYNEQFF. The whole variable domain, filled in from reference TRBV11-2 and TRBJ2-1, reads EAGVAQSPRYKIIEKRQSVAFWCNPISGHATLYWYQQILGQGPKLLIQFQNNGVVDDSQLPKDRFSAERLKGVDSTLKIQPAKLEDSAVYLCASSLERTGVSYNEQFFGPGTRLTVL.

This rearrangement joins TRBV5-1 to TRBJ2-1; the D gene is possibly TRBD1 (5 bases). This CDR3 has 14 residues. The germline V and J ends were trimmed by 0 bases and 6 bases, with 10 bases remaining between them. The germline CDR1 and CDR2 sequences are SGHRS and YFSETQ. In DNA, the CDR3 is TGCGCCAGCAGCTTGGTGCAGGGCTCCAATGAGCAGTTCTTC. Its translation is CASSLVQGSNEQFF.

This clone was counted only a few times. The chain combines TRBV10-3 with TRBJ2-6; the D is unclear. Looked up from germline, CDR1 is ENHRY and CDR2 is SYGVKD. V was cut by 10 bases and J by 1 base, with 8 bases left in between. The CDR3 totals 13 residues. In DNA form, the CDR3 reads TGTGCCAACCAGGAATCTGGGGCCAACGTCCTGACTTTC. It translates to CANQESGANVLTF.

This chain uses TRBV6-6 with TRBJ1-5; D call uncertain. CDR3 size: 15 residues. The V gene lost 2 bases and the J gene lost 0 bases, with 8 bases spanning the gap. Germline loops: CDR1 MNHNY, CDR2 SVGAGI (reference sequence). Here the CDR3 reads CASSYHSYSNQPQHF. The CDR3 region has the DNA TGTGCCAGCAGTTACCACAGTTATAGCAATCAGCCCCAGCATTTT.

The J gene is TRBJ1-2, the V gene TRBV5-6; D is unresolved. The germline V and J ends were trimmed by 1 base and 5 bases, with 9 bases remaining between them. The CDR3 runs to 13 residues. In germline, CDR1 is SGHDT, CDR2 YYEEEE. The DNA of the CDR3 is TGTGCCAGCAGCTTGTCCGGTTGGTATGGCTACACCTTC. Residues: CASSLSGWYGYTF.

This clone was picked up a small number of times. The CDR3 nucleotides are TGTGCCAGCAGCTTCCTCGGGTGGGCTAATGAAAAACTGTTTTTT. Residues: CASSFLGWANEKLFF. The chain combines TRBV6-6 with TRBJ1-4; D ambiguous. The CDR3 extends over 15 amino acids. Germline V CDR1 and CDR2: MNHNY, SVGAGI (reference sequence). The V end was cut by 6 bases, the J end by 3 bases, with 14 bases between.

This clone showed up just a few times. This chain connects TRBV9 to TRBJ1-2; 10 nucleotides match TRBD1. V was clipped by 2 bases and J by 3 bases; unmatched bases: 4. In germline, CDR1 is SGDLS, CDR2 YYNGEE. This CDR3 has 15 residues. The CDR3, as DNA: TGTGCCAGCAGCGTCCGGGACAGGGGCCACTATGGCTACACCTTC. Amino acid sequence: CASSVRDRGHYGYTF.

The chain links TRBV4-3 to TRBJ2-3; 11 bases align to TRBD2. The V and J ends lost 4 bases and 0 bases, in that order; junction bases with no gene match: 12. In germline, CDR1 is LGHNA, CDR2 YSLEER. The CDR3 runs 19 residues. CDR3: CASSPGLAALSTSTDTQYF. CDR3 DNA sequence: TGCGCCAGCAGCCCGGGACTAGCGGCTTTATCTACTAGCACAGATACGCAGTATTTT.

The CDR3: CSVGTGIRENIQYF. Written as DNA, the CDR3 is TGCAGCGTTGGGACAGGAATCAGGGAAAACATTCAGTACTTC. The chain has TRBV29-1 and TRBJ2-4; 7 bases fit TRBD1. The CDR3 runs to 14 residues. CDR1 is SQVTM, CDR2 ANQGSEA, per germline. Germline trimming cut 4 bases from V and 5 bases from J; bases unmatched to any gene: 8.

This clone was observed a few times. At one of its ends the junction is not consistent with the germline gene, which may arise from a read error. The V and J genes are TRBV7-2 and TRBJ1-4; no clear D gene. There are 13 residues in the CDR3. Germline CDR1 reads SGHTA; CDR2 reads FQGNSA. CDR3 residues: CASSLGANEKLFF. For the CDR3, the DNA is TGTGCCAGCAGCTTAGGGGCTAACGAAAAACTGTTTTTT.

The sample holds a few counts of this clone. This chain connects TRBV28 to TRBJ2-5; a possible D gene is TRBD1 (5 bases). The V and J ends lost 2 bases and 5 bases respectively, with 18 bases between them. CDR1 and CDR2 from the germline V gene are MDHEN and SYDVKM. The CDR3 covers 16 residues. CDR3 sequence: CASSLGAGRARETQYF. The CDR3 bases are TGTGCCAGCAGTTTAGGGGCAGGCCGTGCCAGGGAGACCCAGTACTTC. The full variable domain, with the rest looked up from reference TRBV28 and TRBJ2-5, is DVKVTQSSRYLVKRTGEKVFLECVQDMDHENMFWYRQDPGLGLRLIYFSYDVKMKEKGDIPEGYSVSREKKERFSLILESASTNQTSMYLCASSLGAGRARETQYFGPGTRLLVL.

With respect to this clone: One end of the junction fails to match germline, which may point to a read error. This chain uses TRBV5-4 with TRBJ1-1; 8 bases are shared with TRBD1. Germline V gene sequence: CDR1 SGHNT, CDR2 YYREEE (reference sequence). CDR3 length: 13 amino acids. The CDR3 is CAVSRGPIFGAFF. DNA for the CDR3: TGCGCGGTTTCCAGGGGGCCCATATTCGGGGCTTTCTTT.

This rearrangement joins TRBV28 to TRBJ2-5, with no clear D. Trimming removed 3 bases from V and 1 base from J, with 3 bases in between. Looked up from germline, CDR1 is MDHEN and CDR2 is SYDVKM. The CDR3 length is 12 residues. CDR3 DNA sequence: TGTGCCAGCAGTTTCCGCCAAGAGACCCAGTACTTC. Encoded protein: CASSFRQETQYF. Full variable domain (remainder filled in from reference TRBV28 and TRBJ2-5): DVKVTQSSRYLVKRTGEKVFLECVQDMDHENMFWYRQDPGLGLRLIYFSYDVKMKEKGDIPEGYSVSREKKERFSLILESASTNQTSMYLCASSFRQETQYFGPGTRLLVL.

This clone was picked up a small number of times. The rearrangement uses TRBV10-3 and TRBJ1-4, with 12 bases matching TRBD1. The CDR3 loop spans 13 amino acids. CDR1 and CDR2 from the germline V gene are ENHRY and SYGVKD. After removal of 6 bases from V and 8 bases from J, the junction contained 1 base not matched to a gene. The CDR3, as DNA: TGTGCCATCAGGGGACAGGGGGCGGAAAAACTGTTTTTT. It yields the protein CAIRGQGAEKLFF.

Comment on this clone: Germline and junction disagree at one end, which may indicate a read error. This sequence joins TRBV28 and TRBJ1-5; D not resolved. Germline CDR1 reads MDHEN; CDR2 reads SYDVKM. The CDR3 has 17 amino acids. CDR3 bases: TGTGCCAGTAGTTCCGTCTCGGGTAGGATAGGCAATCAGCCCCAGCATTTT. Translated, it gives CASSSVSGRIGNQPQHF.

The V call is TRBV10-3, the J call TRBJ1-1; D gene unclear. The V end lost 4 bases, the J end lost 0 bases, and 12 bases lay between the germline ends. Germline lookup yields CDR1 ENHRY and CDR2 SYGVKD. This CDR3 is built from 15 residues. CDR3 protein: CAISGRRELNTEAFF. The CDR3 DNA reads TGTGCCATCAGTGGAAGGAGGGAGCTGAACACTGAAGCTTTCTTT.

The chain has TRBV19 and TRBJ1-2; possibly TRBD1 for D (6 bases). V lost 3 bases, J lost 6 bases, and 8 bases lay in between. CDR1 and CDR2 from the germline V gene are LNHDA and SQIVND (reference sequence). The CDR3 length is 12 residues. CDR3 nucleotide sequence: TGTGCCAGTAGTATCACAGGGAATGGCTACACCTTC. Translated, it gives CASSITGNGYTF. Filled out from reference TRBV19 and TRBJ1-2, the complete variable domain reads DGGITQSPKYLFRKEGQNVTLSCEQNLNHDAMYWYRQDPGQGLRLIYYSQIVNDFQKGDIAEGYSVSREKKESFPLTVTSAQKNPTAFYLCASSITGNGYTFGSGTRLTVV.

The CDR3 sequence: CASSLIGRAFSGANVLTF. The CDR3 DNA reads TGTGCCAGCAGCTTGATCGGCAGGGCTTTCTCTGGGGCCAACGTCCTGACTTTC. V usage is TRBV5-6 and J usage is TRBJ2-6; perhaps TRBD1 as D (5 bases). The CDR3 has 18 amino acids. V lost 1 base, J lost 0 bases, and 14 bases lay in between. Germline-derived CDR1 and CDR2 are SGHDT and YYEEEE. Based on the CDR3 plus reference TRBV5-6 and TRBJ2-6, the full variable domain is DAGVTQSPTHLIKTRGQQVTLRCSPKSGHDTVSWYQQALGQGPQFIFQYYEEEERQRGNFPDRFSGHQFPNYSSELNVNALLLGDSALYLCASSLIGRAFSGANVLTFGAGSRLTVL.

This clone appeared a few times. V usage is TRBV7-2 and J usage is TRBJ1-2; no clear D gene. The germline V gene has CDR1 SGHTA and CDR2 FQGNSA. The CDR3 spans 13 residues. The V end was cut by 3 bases, the J end by 8 bases, with 13 bases between. The CDR3 region is CASSFVRGEGYTF. CDR3 bases: TGTGCCAGCAGCTTTGTTCGGGGTGAGGGCTACACCTTC.